This TCR beta chain emerged from a study of T cells in narcolepsy. Study summary: Donors had narcolepsy type 1 or type 2, or were healthy controls.

As to this clone: Its antigen is unidentified.

Some clones are missing from TCRdb's copy, which holds only in-frame ones; the method was immunoSEQ multiplex PCR. The sample carries tens of thousands of clones, 84% recorded once. Findings of the study overall: No autoreactive T cell clone sequences appeared in some memory CD4+ repertoires. Autoreactive clonotypes reportedly recurred in blood of same and different patients, not controls.

The clonotype comes from a human donor with narcolepsy. Sequenced: CD45RA- memory CD4+ T cells from PBMCs.

In DNA form, the CDR3 reads TGTGCCAGCAGCGGGAGGGGAACGAACACCGGGGAGCTGTTTTTT. Residues: CASSGRGTNTGELFF. The chain employs TRBV7-2 and TRBJ2-2, with 7 positions matching TRBD2. The germline V gene has CDR1 SGHTA and CDR2 FQGNSA. J lost 0 bases, V lost 5 bases, and 3 bases had no gene match. This CDR3 comprises 15 residues.